This paragraph reports one T cell receptor beta chain. The antigen remains unidentified. TCR beta CDR3 regions were amplified from RNA. First-round RT-PCR of the TCR CDR3 relied on the HTBI primer set. TCRdb reprocessed the multiplex PCR reads via MiXCR and lists one record per CDR3 protein. The table includes around 350,000 distinct CDR3 sequences, approximately 19% detected once. This entry is derived from a study of T cells in Graves' hyperthyroidism and ophthalmopathy. Findings of the study overall: A 13 V-J signature model discriminated ophthalmopathy versus stable hyperthyroidism. Ophthalmopathy, as predicted by the model, came a median roughly 6.3 months after the prediction.

Germline V gene sequence: CDR1 MDHEN, CDR2 SYDVKM. The CDR3 totals 12 residues. Trimming removed 1 base from V and 4 bases from J, with 3 bases in between. Hyperthyroidism of Graves' type that showed no ophthalmopathy progression within 18 months was stable. Uncontrolled infections, other autoimmune diseases, pregnancy or lactation led to exclusion of patients. Sequencing used blood. The V and J genes are TRBV28 and TRBJ2-3; D not resolved. This receptor was taken from a woman under 30 with Graves' hyperthyroidism. CDR3 amino acids: CASSLYPDTQYF. The CDR3 nucleotides read TGTGCCAGCAGTTTATACCCAGATACGCAGTATTTT. The whole variable domain, filled in from reference TRBV28 and TRBJ2-3, reads DVKVTQSSRYLVKRTGEKVFLECVQDMDHENMFWYRQDPGLGLRLIYFSYDVKMKEKGDIPEGYSVSREKKERFSLILESASTNQTSMYLCASSLYPDTQYFGPGTRLTVL.